This T cell receptor (beta chain) was obtained from a study of shared clonotypes between healthy human individuals. Template amounts of approximately 300 ng DNA, 25,000 to 35,000 T cell genomes, were employed in unsorted PBMC replicate PCRs. Original data processing: Junction-only sequences without quality scores were provided by ImmunoSEQ, so filtering was different. Libraries were prepared by immunoSEQ multiplex PCR; TCRdb keeps only in-frame clonotypes and omits some of them. That table gives V, J and clone size, and the DNA gave D and trimming. The sample yields about 470,000 clones, about 76% seen once. CDR1 is SGDLS, CDR2 YYNGEE, per germline. There are 15 residues in the CDR3. Trimming shortened V by 3 bases and J by 0 bases, and 10 bases separated the two germline ends.

Sequencing was carried out using PBMCs. J is TRBJ1-3 and V is TRBV9; a possible D gene is TRBD1 (5 bases). The receptor was derived from a woman aged 40 to 50 in good health. Some clones in this sample may be carry-over from other donors' samples. The CDR3 loop is CASSDTGSSGNTIYF. In DNA form, the CDR3 reads TGTGCCAGCAGCGACACAGGAAGCTCTGGAAACACCATATATTTT.